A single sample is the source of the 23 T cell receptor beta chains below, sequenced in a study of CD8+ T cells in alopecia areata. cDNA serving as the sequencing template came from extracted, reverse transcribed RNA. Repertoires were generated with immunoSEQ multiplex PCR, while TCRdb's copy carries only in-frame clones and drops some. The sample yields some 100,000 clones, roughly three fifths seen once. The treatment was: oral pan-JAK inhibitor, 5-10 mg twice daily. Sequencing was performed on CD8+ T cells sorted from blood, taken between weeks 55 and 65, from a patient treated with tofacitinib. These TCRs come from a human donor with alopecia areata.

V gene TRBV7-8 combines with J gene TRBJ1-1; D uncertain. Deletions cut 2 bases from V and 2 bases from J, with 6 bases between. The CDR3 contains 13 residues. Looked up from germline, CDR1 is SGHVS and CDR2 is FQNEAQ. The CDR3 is CASSLMANTEAFF. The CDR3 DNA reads TGTGCCAGCAGCTTAATGGCCAACACTGAAGCTTTCTTT. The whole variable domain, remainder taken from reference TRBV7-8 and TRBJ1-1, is GAGVSQSPRYKVAKRGQDVALRCDPISGHVSLFWYQQALGQGPEFLTYFQNEAQLDKSGLPSDRFFAERPEGSVSTLKIQRTQQEDSAVYLCASSLMANTEAFFGQGTRLTVV.

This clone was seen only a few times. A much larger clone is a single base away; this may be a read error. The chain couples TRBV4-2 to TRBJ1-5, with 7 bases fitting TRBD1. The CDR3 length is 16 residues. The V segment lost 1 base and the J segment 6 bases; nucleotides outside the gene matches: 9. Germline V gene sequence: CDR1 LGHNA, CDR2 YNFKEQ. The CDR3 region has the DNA TGTGCCAGCAGCCAAGCAGACAGGGTTGGTAGTCAGCCCCAGCATTTT. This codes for CASSQADRVGSQPQHF.

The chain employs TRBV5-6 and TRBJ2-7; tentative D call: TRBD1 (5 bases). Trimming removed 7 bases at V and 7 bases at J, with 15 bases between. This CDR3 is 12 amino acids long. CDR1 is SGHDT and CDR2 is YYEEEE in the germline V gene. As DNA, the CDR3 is TGTGCCAGCGCTCAGGGCAGTCGGGAGCAGTACTTC. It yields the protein CASAQGSREQYF.

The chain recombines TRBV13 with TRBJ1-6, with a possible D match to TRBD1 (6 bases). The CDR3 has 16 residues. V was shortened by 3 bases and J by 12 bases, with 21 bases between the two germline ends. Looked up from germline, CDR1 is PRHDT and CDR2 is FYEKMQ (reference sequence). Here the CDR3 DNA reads TGTGCCAGCAGCTTTTATGGGGGGCTCGGTGTGGGACCCCTCCACTTT. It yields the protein CASSFYGGLGVGPLHF.

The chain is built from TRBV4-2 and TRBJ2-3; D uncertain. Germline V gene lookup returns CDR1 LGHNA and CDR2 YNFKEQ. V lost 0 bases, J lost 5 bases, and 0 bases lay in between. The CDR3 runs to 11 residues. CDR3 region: CASSQEDTQYF. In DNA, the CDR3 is TGTGCCAGCAGCCAAGAAGATACGCAGTATTTT.

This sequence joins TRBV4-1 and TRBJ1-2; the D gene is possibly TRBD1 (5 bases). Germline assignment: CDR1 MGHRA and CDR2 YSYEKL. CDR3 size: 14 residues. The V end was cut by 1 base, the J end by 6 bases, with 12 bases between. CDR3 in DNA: TGCGCCAGCAGCCAAGGGACGGGGGACCATGGCTACACCTTC. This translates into CASSQGTGDHGYTF.

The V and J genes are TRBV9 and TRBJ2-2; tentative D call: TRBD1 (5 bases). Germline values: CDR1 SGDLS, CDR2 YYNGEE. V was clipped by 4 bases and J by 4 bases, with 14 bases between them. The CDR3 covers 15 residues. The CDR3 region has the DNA TGTGCCAGCAGCCCGCAGGGTCTCGGCACCGGGGAGCTGTTTTTT. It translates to CASSPQGLGTGELFF.

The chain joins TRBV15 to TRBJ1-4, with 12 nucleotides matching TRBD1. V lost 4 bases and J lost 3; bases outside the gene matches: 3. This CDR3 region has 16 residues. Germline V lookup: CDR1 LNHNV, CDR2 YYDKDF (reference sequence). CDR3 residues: CATSKGQGAANEKLFF. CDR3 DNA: TGTGCCACCAGCAAGGGACAGGGGGCGGCTAATGAAAAACTGTTTTTT.

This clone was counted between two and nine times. The CDR3 sequence is CASSPGGAWTGELFF. The CDR3 coding sequence is TGCGCCAGCAGCCCCGGGGGGGCCTGGACCGGGGAGCTGTTTTTT. V gene TRBV5-1 combines with J gene TRBJ2-2; 8 nucleotides line up with TRBD2. The CDR3 extends over 15 amino acids. J was trimmed by 5 bases and V by 4 bases; bases with no gene match: 7. Germline V gene lookup returns CDR1 SGHRS and CDR2 YFSETQ.

The chain's CDR3 is CASSLTGSSYEQYF. The CDR3 coding sequence is TGTGCCAGCAGTCTGACAGGCAGCTCCTACGAGCAGTACTTC. The chain is built from TRBV11-2 and TRBJ2-7; tentatively, D is TRBD1 (6 bases). The germline gives CDR1 SGHAT, CDR2 FQNNGV. Trimming left V 6 bases short and J 0 bases short, with 12 bases between. This CDR3 has 14 residues. Complete variable domain (other parts from reference TRBV11-2 and TRBJ2-7): EAGVAQSPRYKIIEKRQSVAFWCNPISGHATLYWYQQILGQGPKLLIQFQNNGVVDDSQLPKDRFSAERLKGVDSTLKIQPAKLEDSAVYLCASSLTGSSYEQYFGPGTRLTVT.

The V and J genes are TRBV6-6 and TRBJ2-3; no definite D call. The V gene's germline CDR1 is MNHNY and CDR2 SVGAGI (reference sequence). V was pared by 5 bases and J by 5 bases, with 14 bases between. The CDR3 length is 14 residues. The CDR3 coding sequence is TGTGCCAGCAGTAGGCCCCCCGGCAGAGATACGCAGTATTTT. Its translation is CASSRPPGRDTQYF.

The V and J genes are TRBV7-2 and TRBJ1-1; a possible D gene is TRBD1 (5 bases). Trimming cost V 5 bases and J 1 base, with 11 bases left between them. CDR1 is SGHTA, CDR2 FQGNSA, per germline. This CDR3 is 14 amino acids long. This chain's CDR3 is CASSPGRTNTEAFF. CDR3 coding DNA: TGTGCCAGCAGCCCGGGACGGACGAACACTGAAGCTTTCTTT.

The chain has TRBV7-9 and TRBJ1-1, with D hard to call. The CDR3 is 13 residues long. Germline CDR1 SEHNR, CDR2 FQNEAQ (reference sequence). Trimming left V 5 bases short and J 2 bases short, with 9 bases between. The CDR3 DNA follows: TGTGCCAGCAGCCCGGAGGTCAACACTGAAGCTTTCTTT. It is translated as CASSPEVNTEAFF.

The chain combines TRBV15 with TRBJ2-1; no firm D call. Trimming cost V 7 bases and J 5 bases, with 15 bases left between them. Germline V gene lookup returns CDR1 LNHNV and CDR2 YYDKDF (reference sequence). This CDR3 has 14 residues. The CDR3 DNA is TGTGCCACCAACGAGAAGAAAAGTAACAATGAGCAGTTCTTC. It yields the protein CATNEKKSNNEQFF.

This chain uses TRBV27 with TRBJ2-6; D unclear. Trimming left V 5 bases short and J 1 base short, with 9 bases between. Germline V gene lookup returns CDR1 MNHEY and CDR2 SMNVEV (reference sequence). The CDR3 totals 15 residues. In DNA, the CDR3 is TGTGCCAGCAGTCTAGGAGCATCTGGGGCCAACGTCCTGACTTTC. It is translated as CASSLGASGANVLTF.

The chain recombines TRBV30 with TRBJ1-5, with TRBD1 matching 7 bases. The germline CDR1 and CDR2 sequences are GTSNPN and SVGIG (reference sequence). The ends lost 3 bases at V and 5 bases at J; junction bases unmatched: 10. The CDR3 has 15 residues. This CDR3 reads CAWSTGTVDHQPQHF. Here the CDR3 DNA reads TGTGCCTGGAGCACCGGGACAGTGGATCATCAGCCCCAGCATTTT.

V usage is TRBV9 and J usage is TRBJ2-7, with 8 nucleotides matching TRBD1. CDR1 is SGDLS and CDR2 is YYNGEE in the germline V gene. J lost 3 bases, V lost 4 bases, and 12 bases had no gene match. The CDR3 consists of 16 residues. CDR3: CASSPNPGQGYYEQYF. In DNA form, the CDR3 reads TGTGCCAGCAGCCCCAACCCCGGACAGGGATACTACGAGCAGTACTTC.

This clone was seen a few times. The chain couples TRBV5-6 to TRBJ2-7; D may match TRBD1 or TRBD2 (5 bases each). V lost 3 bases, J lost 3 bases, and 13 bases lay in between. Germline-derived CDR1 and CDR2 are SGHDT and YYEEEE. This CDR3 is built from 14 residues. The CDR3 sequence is CASSSYRDHYEQYF. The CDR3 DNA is TGTGCCAGCAGCTCGTACCGGGACCACTACGAGCAGTACTTC.

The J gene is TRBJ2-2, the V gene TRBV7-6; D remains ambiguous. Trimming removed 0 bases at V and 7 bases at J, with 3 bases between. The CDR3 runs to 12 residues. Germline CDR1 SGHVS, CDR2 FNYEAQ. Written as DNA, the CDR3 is TGTGCCAGCAGCTTAGCATACGGGGAGCTGTTTTTT. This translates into CASSLAYGELFF.

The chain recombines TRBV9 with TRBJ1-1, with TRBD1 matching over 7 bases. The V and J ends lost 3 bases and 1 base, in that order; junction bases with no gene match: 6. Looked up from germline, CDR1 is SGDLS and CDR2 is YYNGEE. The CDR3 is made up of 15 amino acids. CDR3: CASSAQGGRNTEAFF. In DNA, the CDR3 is TGTGCCAGCAGCGCGCAGGGGGGAAGGAACACTGAAGCTTTCTTT.

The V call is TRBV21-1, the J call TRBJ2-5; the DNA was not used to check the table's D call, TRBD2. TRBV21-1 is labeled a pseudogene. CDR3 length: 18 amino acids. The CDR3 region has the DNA TGTGCCAGCAGCAGATGGGGGGAGCGCTCCGGACCAAGCGGGACCCAGTACTTC. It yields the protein CASSRWGERSGPSGTQYF.

The chain's CDR3 is CASSYSFGETQYF. Here the CDR3 DNA reads TGTGCCAGCAGTTACTCGTTTGGAGAGACCCAGTACTTC. The V and J genes are TRBV6-5 and TRBJ2-5; no definite D call. Germline values: CDR1 MNHEY, CDR2 SVGAGI. With 0 bases removed from V and 4 bases from J, the gap between germline ends came to 6 bases. This CDR3 region has 13 residues.

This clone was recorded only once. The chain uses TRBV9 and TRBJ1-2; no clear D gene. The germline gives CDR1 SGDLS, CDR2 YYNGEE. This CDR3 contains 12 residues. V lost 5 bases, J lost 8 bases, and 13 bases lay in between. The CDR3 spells CASSSRSDGYTF. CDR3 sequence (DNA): TGTGCCAGCAGTTCCCGGTCGGACGGCTACACCTTC.